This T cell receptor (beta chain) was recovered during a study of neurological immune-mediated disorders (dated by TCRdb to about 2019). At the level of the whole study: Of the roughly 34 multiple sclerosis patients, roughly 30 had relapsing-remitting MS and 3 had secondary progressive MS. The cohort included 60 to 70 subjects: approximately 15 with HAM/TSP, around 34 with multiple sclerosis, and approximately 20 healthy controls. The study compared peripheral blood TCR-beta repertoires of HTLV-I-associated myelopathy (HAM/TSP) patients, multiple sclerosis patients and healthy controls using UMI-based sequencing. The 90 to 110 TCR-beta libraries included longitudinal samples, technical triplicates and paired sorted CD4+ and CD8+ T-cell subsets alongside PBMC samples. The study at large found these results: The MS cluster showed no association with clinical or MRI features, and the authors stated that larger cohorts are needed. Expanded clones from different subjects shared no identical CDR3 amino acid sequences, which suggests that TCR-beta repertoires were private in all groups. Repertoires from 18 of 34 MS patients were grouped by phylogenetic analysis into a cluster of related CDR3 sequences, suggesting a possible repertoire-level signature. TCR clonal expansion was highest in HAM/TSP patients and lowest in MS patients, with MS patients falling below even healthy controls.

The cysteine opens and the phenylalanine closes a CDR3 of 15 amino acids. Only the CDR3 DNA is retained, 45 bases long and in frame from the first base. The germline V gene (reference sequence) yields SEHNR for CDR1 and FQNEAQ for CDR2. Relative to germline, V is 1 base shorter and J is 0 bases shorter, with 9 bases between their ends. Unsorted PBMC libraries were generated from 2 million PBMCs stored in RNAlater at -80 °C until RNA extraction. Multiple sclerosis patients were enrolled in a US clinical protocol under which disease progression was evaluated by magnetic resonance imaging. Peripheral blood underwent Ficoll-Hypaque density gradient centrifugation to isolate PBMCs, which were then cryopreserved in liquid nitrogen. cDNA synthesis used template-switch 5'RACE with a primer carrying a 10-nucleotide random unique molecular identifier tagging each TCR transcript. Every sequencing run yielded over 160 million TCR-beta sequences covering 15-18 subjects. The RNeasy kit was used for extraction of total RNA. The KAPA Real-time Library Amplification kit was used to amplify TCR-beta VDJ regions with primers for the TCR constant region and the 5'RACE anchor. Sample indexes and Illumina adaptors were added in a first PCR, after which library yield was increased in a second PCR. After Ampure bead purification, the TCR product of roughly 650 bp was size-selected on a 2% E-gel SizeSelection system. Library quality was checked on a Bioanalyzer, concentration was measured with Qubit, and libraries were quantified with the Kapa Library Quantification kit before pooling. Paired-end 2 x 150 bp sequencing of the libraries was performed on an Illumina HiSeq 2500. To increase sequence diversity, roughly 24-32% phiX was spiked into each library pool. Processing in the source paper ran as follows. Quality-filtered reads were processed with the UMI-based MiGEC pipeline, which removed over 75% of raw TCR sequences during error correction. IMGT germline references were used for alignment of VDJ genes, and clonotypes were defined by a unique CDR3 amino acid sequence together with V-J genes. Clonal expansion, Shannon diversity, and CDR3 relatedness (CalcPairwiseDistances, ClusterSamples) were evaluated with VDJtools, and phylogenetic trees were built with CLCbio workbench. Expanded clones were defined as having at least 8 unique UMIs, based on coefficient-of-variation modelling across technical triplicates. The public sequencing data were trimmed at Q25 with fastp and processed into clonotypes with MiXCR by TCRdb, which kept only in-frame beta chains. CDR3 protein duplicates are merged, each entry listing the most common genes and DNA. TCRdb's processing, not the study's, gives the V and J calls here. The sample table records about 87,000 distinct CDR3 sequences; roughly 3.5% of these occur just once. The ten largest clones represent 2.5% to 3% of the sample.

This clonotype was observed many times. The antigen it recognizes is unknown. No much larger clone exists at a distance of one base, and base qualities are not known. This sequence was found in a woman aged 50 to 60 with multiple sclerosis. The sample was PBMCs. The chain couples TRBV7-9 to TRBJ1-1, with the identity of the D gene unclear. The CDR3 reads CASSLDRVMNTEAFF. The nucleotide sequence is TGTGCCAGCAGCTTAGACAGAGTGATGAACACTGAAGCTTTCTTT.